The text below deals with one T cell receptor beta chain. Assay used: immunoSEQ multiplex PCR; TCRdb lists only in-frame clones, some missing. The sample gives approximately 74,000 clones, about nine tenths of which show up once; 1.5% to 2% is in the top ten. The sample is drawn from a study of OX40 agonist ivuxolimab in advanced cancers. Looking at the study overall: Eligibility rules accepted prior anti-PD-1, anti-PD-L1 or anti-CTLA-4 therapy, and 30% to 40% had some.

V was pared by 2 bases and J by 2 bases, with 10 bases between. Per the germline V gene, CDR1 is MNHEY and CDR2 is SVGAGI. This CDR3 has 14 residues. The origin of this receptor is an adult with an advanced solid tumor such as melanoma, head and neck, liver or kidney cancer. This material consisted of CD4+ or CD8+ T cells sorted from blood, taken in a trial of the OX40 agonist ivuxolimab. J is TRBJ2-7 and V is TRBV6-5, with a weak D call TRBD1 (6 bases). The CDR3 DNA sequence: TGTGCCAGCAGTTACGCGTACAGGGCCTACGAGCAGTACTTC. Its protein is CASSYAYRAYEQYF.